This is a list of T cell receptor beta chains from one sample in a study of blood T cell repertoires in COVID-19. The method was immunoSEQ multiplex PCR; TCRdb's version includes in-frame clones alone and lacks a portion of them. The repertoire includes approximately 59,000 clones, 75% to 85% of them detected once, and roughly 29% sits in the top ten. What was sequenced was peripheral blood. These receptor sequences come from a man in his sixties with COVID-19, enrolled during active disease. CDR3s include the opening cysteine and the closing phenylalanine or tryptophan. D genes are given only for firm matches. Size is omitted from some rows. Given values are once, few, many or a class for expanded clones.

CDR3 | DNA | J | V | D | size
CASSEALGEIKKLFF | TGTGCCAGCAGTGAAGCGCTCGGGGAAATAAAAAAACTGTTTTTT | TRBJ1-4 | TRBV6-1 | NA | NA
CASSSHGGSNTGELFF | TGTGCCAGCAGCTCTCACGGGGGGTCGAACACCGGGGAGCTGTTTTTT | TRBJ2-2 | TRBV7-2 | TRBD2 | NA
CASSIILAGGPGEQFF | TGTGCCAGCAGTATCATTTTAGCGGGGGGGCCGGGTGAGCAGTTCTTC | TRBJ2-1 | TRBV27 | TRBD2 | NA
CASSYTGGGQPQHF | TGTGCCAGCAGTTATACAGGGGGCGGTCAGCCCCAGCATTTT | TRBJ1-5 | TRBV6-5 | TRBD1 | NA
CASSQTDNEQFF | TGTGCCAGCAGCCAGACAGACAATGAGCAGTTCTTC | TRBJ2-1 | TRBV3-1/TRBV3-2 | NA | NA
CATSRAGVAYEQYF | TGTGCCACCAGCAGAGCAGGGGTTGCGTACGAGCAGTACTTC | TRBJ2-7 | TRBV15 | NA | NA
CASISGGHEQFF | TGTGCCAGCATCTCAGGGGGCCATGAGCAGTTCTTC | TRBJ2-1 | TRBV3-1/TRBV3-2 | TRBD1 | NA
CASSYEDRMGGTEAFF | TGTGCCAGCAGCTATGAGGACAGGATGGGGGGCACTGAAGCTTTCTTT | TRBJ1-1 | TRBV5-5 | TRBD1 | NA
CASSSPSGREDEQFF | TGTGCCAGCAGTTCGCCTAGCGGGAGGGAAGATGAGCAGTTCTTC | TRBJ2-1 | TRBV6-5 | TRBD2 | NA
CASSLRDSYNEQFF | TGTGCCAGCAGCTTAAGGGACTCTTACAATGAGCAGTTCTTC | TRBJ2-1 | TRBV11-3 | NA | NA
CASSLGLASSTDTQYF | TGTGCTAGCAGCTTGGGACTAGCGAGTAGCACAGATACGCAGTATTTT | TRBJ2-3 | TRBV7-7 | TRBD2 | NA
CAISGSSGGGTGELFF | TGTGCCATCAGTGGCTCTAGCGGGGGAGGCACCGGGGAGCTGTTTTTT | TRBJ2-2 | TRBV10-3 | TRBD2 | once
CASSDRRGADTQYF | TGTGCCAGCAGCGACCGGCGGGGTGCAGATACGCAGTATTTT | TRBJ2-3 | TRBV5-4 | NA | NA
CASRKGQTYEQYF | TGTGCCAGCAGGAAGGGACAGACCTACGAGCAGTACTTC | TRBJ2-7 | TRBV2 | TRBD1 | NA
CASSLQEAYGYTF | TGTGCCAGCAGCTTACAGGAGGCCTATGGCTACACCTTC | TRBJ1-2 | TRBV7-8 | NA | NA
CASSVDSLNTEAFF | TGTGCCAGCAGCGTAGACAGCCTGAACACTGAAGCTTTCTTT | TRBJ1-1 | TRBV9 | NA | NA
CASSVAGRESTSSLHF | TGTGCCAGCAGCGTAGCTGGGAGGGAGTCCACTAGCTCTCTCCACTTT | TRBJ1-6 | TRBV9 | NA | NA
CASSLVQLAYGYTF | TGTGCCAGCAGCTTAGTACAGTTGGCCTATGGCTACACCTTC | TRBJ1-2 | TRBV7-2 | NA | NA
CASSYRGNYEQYF | TGTGCCAGCAGCTACAGGGGTAATTACGAGCAGTACTTC | TRBJ2-7 | TRBV5-6 | TRBD1 | NA
CASSGQGVTEAFF | TGTGCCAGTAGCGGACAGGGGGTCACTGAAGCTTTCTTT | TRBJ1-1 | TRBV19 | TRBD1 | NA
CASSLVGLNTEAFF | TGTGCCAGCAGCTTAGTCGGGTTGAACACTGAAGCTTTCTTT | TRBJ1-1 | TRBV7-9 | NA | NA
CASSPGTGRGTDTQYF | TGCGCCAGCAGCCCGGGGACAGGGAGAGGTACAGATACGCAGTATTTT | TRBJ2-3 | TRBV5-1 | TRBD1 | few
CASSVNGAGALGAFF | TGTGCCAGCAGCGTTAACGGGGCGGGGGCGTTAGGAGCTTTCTTT | TRBJ1-1 | TRBV5-4 | NA | NA
CASRTGLGNQPQHF | TGTGCCAGTAGGACAGGTCTGGGCAATCAGCCCCAGCATTTT | TRBJ1-5 | TRBV19 | NA | NA
CASSQVGVYGYTF | TGTGCCAGCAGCCAAGTAGGAGTCTATGGCTACACCTTC | TRBJ1-2 | TRBV14 | NA | NA
CASGPGPQTGGYTF | TGTGCTAGTGGCCCCGGGCCGCAAACGGGAGGCTACACCTTC | TRBJ1-2 | TRBV12-5 | NA | NA
CASSFGPNTEAFF | TGCGCCAGCAGCTTTGGCCCTAACACTGAAGCTTTCTTT | TRBJ1-1 | TRBV5-1 | NA | once
CASSLGTSGRLKNIQYF | TGTGCCAGCAGCTTAGGAACTAGCGGGAGATTGAAAAACATTCAGTACTTC | TRBJ2-4 | TRBV13 | TRBD2 | NA
CASSVEDSGVSRNEQFF | TGTGCCAGCAGCGTAGAGGATAGCGGGGTTTCACGCAATGAGCAGTTCTTC | TRBJ2-1 | TRBV9 | TRBD2 | once
CASTVNRAHYEQYF | TGTGCCAGCACCGTTAACAGGGCTCACTACGAGCAGTACTTC | TRBJ2-7 | TRBV3-1/TRBV3-2 | NA | NA
CASSYAISHEQFF | TGTGCCAGCAGTTACGCCATTAGCCATGAGCAGTTCTTC | TRBJ2-1 | TRBV2 | NA | NA
CASSPGDRANSPLHF | TGTGCCAGCAGCCCAGGCGACAGGGCAAATTCACCCCTCCACTTT | TRBJ1-6 | TRBV3-1/TRBV3-2 | TRBD1 | few
CASAQPGQPKETQYF | TGTGCCAGCGCCCAACCGGGACAGCCTAAAGAGACCCAGTACTTC | TRBJ2-5 | TRBV11-2 | TRBD1 | NA
CAWSEQGNTEAFF | TGTGCCTGGAGTGAACAGGGGAACACTGAAGCTTTCTTT | TRBJ1-1 | TRBV30 | NA | NA
CATRKIGVTDTQYF | TGTGCCACTAGAAAGATAGGGGTAACAGATACGCAGTATTTT | TRBJ2-3 | TRBV19 | NA | NA
CASSPGLAGVGGETQYF | TGTGCCAGCAGCCCGGGACTAGCGGGAGTTGGTGGAGAGACCCAGTACTTC | TRBJ2-5 | TRBV2 | TRBD2 | NA
CASSYMREYNNEQFF | TGTGCCAGCAGCTATATGCGGGAGTATAACAATGAGCAGTTCTTC | TRBJ2-1 | TRBV13 | TRBD2 | once
CASSTRGLSDDEQFF | TGTGCCAGCAGCACGAGGGGGCTGAGTGACGATGAGCAGTTCTTC | TRBJ2-1 | TRBV7-8 | TRBD1 | NA
CASSNPGGSPLHF | TGTGCCAGTAGTAATCCGGGAGGGTCACCCCTCCACTTT | TRBJ1-6 | TRBV19 | NA | NA
CASSTGLVVVDEQFF | TGTGCCAGCAGCACCGGACTAGTTGTGGTTGATGAGCAGTTCTTC | TRBJ2-1 | TRBV7-9 | TRBD2 | NA
CASSPSGGFTDTQYF | TGTGCCAGCAGCCCTAGCGGGGGGTTCACAGATACGCAGTATTTT | TRBJ2-3 | TRBV3-1/TRBV3-2 | TRBD2 | NA
CAWSTPGITKTQYF | TGTGCCTGGAGTACACCGGGGATTACTAAGACCCAGTACTTC | TRBJ2-5 | TRBV30 | NA | few